Listed below are T cell receptor beta chains from one sample, sequenced in a study of CD8+ T cells in alopecia areata. Method: immunoSEQ multiplex PCR; TCRdb's copy keeps in-frame clones and lacks some. The sample has under 250,000 clones, 57% seen once; the top ten hold over 0.4%. Specimen: CD4+ T cells sorted from blood, collected at week 0. These receptors came from a human donor with alopecia areata. Each CDR3 is given with its conserved first and last residue. The D gene is left open where the match is weak. Clone size is given for some rows only: seen once, a few or many times, or a class if the clone is expanded.

D: TRBD2; size: -; J: TRBJ2-1; V: TRBV5-1; DNA: TGCGCCAGCAGCTTTAGCGGGGCCCTCTACAATGAGCAGTTCTTC; CDR3: CASSFSGALYNEQFF
D: TRBD2; size: -; J: TRBJ2-3; V: TRBV5-4; DNA: TGTGCCAGCAGCTTGACTAGCGGGGGTGATACGCAGTATTTT; CDR3: CASSLTSGGDTQYF
D: TRBD1; size: -; J: TRBJ1-2; V: TRBV6-5; DNA: TGTGCCAGCAGTGAACGGGGACAGGTCTATGGCTACACCTTC; CDR3: CASSERGQVYGYTF
D: -; size: -; J: TRBJ2-7; V: TRBV25-1; DNA: TGTGCCAGCGGGACTGGGGTGGGGCAGTACTTC; CDR3: CASGTGVGQYF
D: -; size: few; J: TRBJ2-1; V: TRBV30; DNA: TGTGCCTGGAGATCGGCCGGGAGTACCTACACGAGCTCCTACAATGAGCAGTTCTTC; CDR3: CAWRSAGSTYTSSYNEQFF
D: -; size: -; J: TRBJ2-6; V: TRBV30; DNA: TGTGCCTGGAGAGCTTCTGGGGCCAACGTCCTGACTTTC; CDR3: CAWRASGANVLTF
D: TRBD1; size: -; J: TRBJ2-7; V: TRBV9; DNA: TGTGCCAGCAGCGGAGACAGGGACTACGAGCAGTACTTC; CDR3: CASSGDRDYEQYF
D: -; size: few; J: TRBJ1-1; V: TRBV30; DNA: TGTGCCTGGAGTGTACACGCCCGGGGAAACACTGAAGCTTTCTTT; CDR3: CAWSVHARGNTEAFF
D: -; size: -; J: TRBJ1-3; V: TRBV7-9; DNA: TGTGCCAGCAGCTTAGTACCCCGCTCTGGAAACACCATATATTTT; CDR3: CASSLVPRSGNTIYF
D: -; size: -; J: TRBJ1-3; V: TRBV4-1; DNA: TGCGCCAGCAGCCAGCCAGGCTCTGGAAACACCATATATTTT; CDR3: CASSQPGSGNTIYF
D: TRBD1; size: few; J: TRBJ1-6; V: TRBV30; DNA: TGTGCCTGGGCGCAACCACAGGGGGTCGGTTCACCCCTCCACTTT; CDR3: CAWAQPQGVGSPLHF
D: TRBD1; size: -; J: TRBJ1-1; V: TRBV14; DNA: TGTGCCAGCAGCCGATTGACAGGGGCGAACACTGAAGCTTTCTTT; CDR3: CASSRLTGANTEAFF
D: -; size: few; J: TRBJ1-5; V: TRBV4-1; DNA: TGCGCCAGCAGCCAAGTCCCCCAGGGCAATCAGCCCCAGCATTTT; CDR3: CASSQVPQGNQPQHF
D: -; size: few; J: TRBJ2-3; V: TRBV11-2; DNA: TGTGCCAGCAGCTACCGCCTCCAAGAAGCAGATACGCAGTATTTT; CDR3: CASSYRLQEADTQYF
D: -; size: -; J: TRBJ2-1; V: TRBV18; DNA: TGTGCCAGCTCACCACCGACACTAGCCGCATACAATGAGCAGTTCTTC; CDR3: CASSPPTLAAYNEQFF
D: -; size: -; J: TRBJ2-2; V: TRBV2; DNA: TGTGCCAGCAGCGGCGGGCTCAGAGGGGAGCTGTTTTTT; CDR3: CASSGGLRGELFF
D: -; size: few; J: TRBJ2-3; V: TRBV14; DNA: TGTGCCAGCAGCCAGACGCCCCGGGGGACGCAGTATTTT; CDR3: CASSQTPRGTQYF
D: -; size: -; J: TRBJ2-1; V: TRBV11-2; DNA: TGTGCCAGCAGCCTTACGGACAGTAACTACAATGAGCAGTTCTTC; CDR3: CASSLTDSNYNEQFF
D: TRBD1; size: few; J: TRBJ2-6; V: TRBV5-1; DNA: TGCGCCAGCAGCGAACCGGGACAGAGCTCTGGGGCCAACGTCCTGACTTTC; CDR3: CASSEPGQSSGANVLTF
D: -; size: few; J: TRBJ1-5; V: TRBV7-9; DNA: TGTGCCAGCAGCCAAGATCTACAGCCTAATCAGCCCCAGCATTTT; CDR3: CASSQDLQPNQPQHF
D: -; size: -; J: TRBJ1-5; V: TRBV30; DNA: TGTGCCTGGAGTATCGGTTTTAGCAATCAGCCCCAGCATTTT; CDR3: CAWSIGFSNQPQHF
D: -; size: -; J: TRBJ2-4; V: TRBV5-1; DNA: TGCGCCAGCAGCTTAGCGGAGGGAAACATTCAGTACTTC; CDR3: CASSLAEGNIQYF
D: -; size: once; J: TRBJ1-5; V: TRBV25-1; DNA: TGTGCCAGCAGTGGAGGACCTAGCAATCAGCCCCAGCATTTT; CDR3: CASSGGPSNQPQHF
D: -; size: -; J: TRBJ2-7; V: TRBV18; DNA: TGTGCCAGCTCACCGCCCTCGGGGGTATACGAGCAGTACTTC; CDR3: CASSPPSGVYEQYF
D: -; size: once; J: TRBJ1-2; V: TRBV4-1; DNA: TGCGCCAGCAGCCAAGATAGGGTGGCAGGCTATGGCTACACCTTC; CDR3: CASSQDRVAGYGYTF
D: -; size: -; J: TRBJ2-1; V: TRBV6-5; DNA: TGTGCCAGCAGTGGGGGGCGAACCTACAATGAGCAGTTCTTC; CDR3: CASSGGRTYNEQFF
D: -; size: once; J: TRBJ2-7; V: TRBV30; DNA: TGTGCCTGGATAGCAGGACCTACGGGCGAGCAGTACTTC; CDR3: CAWIAGPTGEQYF
D: -; size: -; J: TRBJ1-1; V: TRBV5-6; DNA: TGTGCCAGCAGCTTTCCGGGACTAAACACTGAAGCTTTCTTT; CDR3: CASSFPGLNTEAFF
D: TRBD1; size: -; J: TRBJ1-1; V: TRBV30; DNA: TGTGCCTGGAGGATTCTTACAGGGGGCACTGAAGCTTTCTTT; CDR3: CAWRILTGGTEAFF
D: TRBD1; size: -; J: TRBJ2-7; V: TRBV5-5; DNA: TGTGCCAGCAGCGGCATGACAGGGGGTCCCTACGAGCAGTACTTC; CDR3: CASSGMTGGPYEQYF
D: TRBD2; size: many; J: TRBJ2-4; V: TRBV11-2; DNA: TGTGCCAGCAGCTTAGATCTGTCTAGCGGGAGGTCCAAAAACATTCAGTACTTC; CDR3: CASSLDLSSGRSKNIQYF
D: TRBD1; size: -; J: TRBJ1-2; V: TRBV6-5; DNA: TGTGCCAGCAGTCGTCGGACAGGGGCTAACTATGGCTACACCTTC; CDR3: CASSRRTGANYGYTF
D: -; size: -; J: TRBJ2-3; V: TRBV25-1; DNA: TGTGCCAGCAGTGAAAACCAAAAGGATACGCAGTATTTT; CDR3: CASSENQKDTQYF
D: -; size: -; J: TRBJ2-7; V: TRBV27; DNA: TGTGCCAGCAGCCGAGTGGACGGGAGTGGAGAGCAGTACTTC; CDR3: CASSRVDGSGEQYF
D: TRBD1; size: once; J: TRBJ1-5; V: TRBV6-5; DNA: TGTGCCAGCAGTACTACAGGGGGGGGACCCCAGCATTTT; CDR3: CASSTTGGGPQHF
D: TRBD1; size: -; J: TRBJ1-1; V: TRBV27; DNA: TGTGCCACCAGGAGACAGGGCCAGCAGGGGAACGCTTTCTTT; CDR3: CATRRQGQQGNAFF
D: TRBD2; size: few; J: TRBJ2-7; V: TRBV4-1; DNA: TGCGCCAGCAGCCAACTTGGACTAGCGGGCTTCTACGAGCAGTACTTC; CDR3: CASSQLGLAGFYEQYF
D: TRBD1; size: -; J: TRBJ2-4; V: TRBV5-4; DNA: TGTGCCAGCAGCTTGGCAGGGACAGGGAAAAACATTCAGTACTTC; CDR3: CASSLAGTGKNIQYF
D: -; size: few; J: TRBJ1-1; V: TRBV27; DNA: TGTGCCAGCAGTAGATATGACAGGTTGAACACTGAAGCTTTCTTT; CDR3: CASSRYDRLNTEAFF
D: TRBD2; size: many; J: TRBJ2-2; V: TRBV5-1; DNA: TGCGCCAGCAGGCAACAGCGGGAGCTTAGCGGGGAGCTGTTTTTT; CDR3: CASRQQRELSGELFF
D: TRBD2; size: -; J: TRBJ2-1; V: TRBV11-2; DNA: TGTGCCAGCAGCCTGAGCGGGGGGGATTACAATGAGCAGTTCTTC; CDR3: CASSLSGGDYNEQFF
D: -; size: -; J: TRBJ2-3; V: TRBV5-1; DNA: TGCGCCAGCAGCGGGGCCCAGGCCACAGATACGCAGTATTTT; CDR3: CASSGAQATDTQYF
D: -; size: -; J: TRBJ1-2; V: TRBV11-2; DNA: TGTGCCAGCAGCTTAGACCATCTAAACTATGGCTACACCTTC; CDR3: CASSLDHLNYGYTF
D: -; size: -; J: TRBJ2-7; V: TRBV11-2; DNA: TGTGCCAGCAGCTTGGCGGGGTACGAGCAGTACTTC; CDR3: CASSLAGYEQYF
D: TRBD1; size: -; J: TRBJ2-7; V: TRBV29-1; DNA: TGCAGCGTTGCCTTATATTTGGGACAGGGGTACGAGCAGTACTTC; CDR3: CSVALYLGQGYEQYF
D: TRBD2; size: -; J: TRBJ2-3; V: TRBV27; DNA: TGTGCCAGCAGGTCGGGGGGAGATACGCAGTATTTT; CDR3: CASRSGGDTQYF
D: TRBD1; size: -; J: TRBJ2-7; V: TRBV5-1; DNA: TGCGCCAGCAGCGGACAGGGCTACGAGCAGTACTTC; CDR3: CASSGQGYEQYF
D: TRBD2; size: -; J: TRBJ2-3; V: TRBV4-1; DNA: TGCGCCAGCAGCCAAGAAGGACTAGCTCCAGATACGCAGTATTTT; CDR3: CASSQEGLAPDTQYF
D: TRBD1; size: -; J: TRBJ2-7; V: TRBV30; DNA: TGTGCCTGGTCTCGGGACAGTAGCTACGAGCAGTACTTC; CDR3: CAWSRDSSYEQYF
D: TRBD1; size: -; J: TRBJ1-1; V: TRBV30; DNA: TGTGCCTGGAGTGTGTCTGCAGGGGGGACTGAAGCTTTCTTT; CDR3: CAWSVSAGGTEAFF
D: TRBD1; size: -; J: TRBJ2-7; V: TRBV27; DNA: TGTGCCAGCAGATCTACAGGGACAGGGGGCTACGAGCAGTACTTC; CDR3: CASRSTGTGGYEQYF
D: -; size: -; J: TRBJ2-7; V: TRBV7-3; DNA: TGTGCCAGCAGCTTATTGGCAGGGGGGTCCTACGAGCAGTACTTC; CDR3: CASSLLAGGSYEQYF
D: TRBD1; size: -; J: TRBJ1-1; V: TRBV7-9; DNA: TGTGCCAGCAGCTTCTCCGGGACAGGGACCAACACTGAAGCTTTCTTT; CDR3: CASSFSGTGTNTEAFF
D: -; size: -; J: TRBJ2-1; V: TRBV27; DNA: TGTGCCAGCAGTTTAGCGGCGATGACTTACAATGAGCAGTTCTTC; CDR3: CASSLAAMTYNEQFF